This T cell receptor beta chain was sequenced for a study of graft-versus-host responses after intestinal transplantation. Measured with immunoSEQ multiplex PCR; TCRdb has only the in-frame clones, and not every one. The sample yields about 15,000 clones, around 70% seen once. This clone was recorded a few times. Lymphocytes (intraepithelial and lamina propria) were released by processing the graft tissue. This CDR3 contains 15 residues. Trimming pared 5 bases from V and 1 base from J, leaving 14 bases between. Germline V CDR1 and CDR2: SGHAT, FQDESV (reference sequence). Specimen: ileum tissue, collected about 680 days after intestinal transplantation. This sequence joins TRBV11-1 and TRBJ2-5; TRBD2 is a possible D gene (5 bases). The clonotype originates from a human patient who received an intestinal transplant, so some T cells may come from the graft donor. The CDR3 sequence is CASSRTEGTQETQYF. CDR3 DNA sequence: TGTGCCAGCAGCCGGACTGAGGGAACCCAAGAGACCCAGTACTTC.